This TCR beta chain was captured in a study of blood T cell repertoires in COVID-19. Study in general: There were acute and convalescent COVID-19 samples, and they came from the United States, Italy and Spain. The cDNA or gDNA used as material had been derived from T cells, B-cell-depleted T cells, or PBMCs.

In the authors' workflow: Scientists estimated how many nucleated cells there were by amplifying reference gene primers. The table came from immunoSEQ multiplex PCR; TCRdb's copy has only in-frame clones and leaves some out. V and J calls and clone size come straight from that table; D and trimming were deduced from the DNA. Of some 95,000 clones listed, around 75% are singletons. The V gene's germline CDR1 is SGHDN and CDR2 FVKESK. The V gene lost 3 bases and the J gene lost 4 bases, with 9 bases spanning the gap. CDR3 length equals 13 residues. This clonotype was obtained from a man between 65 and 85 years old with acute or convalescent COVID-19. The sample consisted of peripheral blood. The chain couples TRBV14 to TRBJ1-2; no clear D gene. CDR3 DNA sequence: TGTGCCAGCAGCCAGCTAGCGGGCTATGGCTACACCTTC. Encoded protein: CASSQLAGYGYTF.